Each of the 5 T cell receptor beta chains below was sequenced from the same sample in a study of T-cell reconstitution after alpha-beta-depleted transplantation in children. Unique molecular identifiers were used to barcode this TCRbeta library. In TCRdb, the PCR reads were re-called with MiXCR into one record per CDR3 protein. The sample has roughly 70,000 distinct CDR3 sequences, roughly 4.5% seen once; the top ten hold under 20%. The specimen was PBMCs, mostly from graft donor cells, collected 180 days after TCRalphabeta/CD19-depleted stem cell transplant. The receptor source for this set is a boy under two years old who had a stem cell transplant for acute myeloid leukemia, so the T cells may come from the graft donor.

In this sample, this clonotype turned up many times. The chain uses TRBV19 and TRBJ1-1; D ambiguous. Trimming took 8 bases from V and 11 from J, leaving 15 bases between them. Germline assignment: CDR1 LNHDA and CDR2 SQIVND (reference sequence). CDR3 size: 11 residues. Written as DNA, the CDR3 is TGTGCCAGTTGTGGGTATTTTAGGGCTTTCTTT. It specifies CASCGYFRAFF.

This clonotype was picked up many times. This sequence joins TRBV29-1 and TRBJ2-3, with TRBD1 matching over 8 bases. CDR3 length: 15 amino acids. The germline CDR1 and CDR2 sequences are SQVTM and ANQGSEA. V lost 6 bases and J lost 2; bases outside the gene matches: 10. This CDR3 is CSVERGTGNTDTQYF. DNA for the CDR3: TGCAGCGTGGAAAGAGGGACAGGAAACACAGATACGCAGTATTTT.

In this sample, this clonotype turned up many times. The rearrangement joins TRBV7-8 to TRBJ2-1, with 7 bases lining up with TRBD1. The junction had 7 bases not matched to a gene; V was cut back by 7 bases and J by 4 bases. Germline V gene lookup returns CDR1 SGHVS and CDR2 FQNEAQ. The CDR3 covers 14 residues. Written as DNA, the CDR3 is TGTGCCAGCATGCCTGACAGGGCTTACAATGAGCAGTTCTTC. Its translation: CASMPDRAYNEQFF.

The table lists this clonotype with a few counts. The chain has TRBV20-1 and TRBJ1-5; D remains unclear. Trimming pared 1 base from V and 4 bases from J, leaving 5 bases between. The CDR3 length is 12 residues. The germline V gene has CDR1 DFQATT and CDR2 SNEGSKA (reference sequence). CDR3 DNA: TGCAGTGCTAGAGGGGCAAATCAGCCCCAGCATTTT. Translation: CSARGANQPQHF.

This clonotype was seen a handful of times. J is TRBJ2-3 and V is TRBV4-3; weak D call: TRBD1 (6 bases). Trimming stripped 2 bases from V and 4 bases from J, with 13 bases between. The V gene's germline CDR1 is LGHNA and CDR2 YSLEER. This CDR3 is built from 15 residues. The chain's CDR3 is CASSQLQGGADTQYF. The CDR3 bases are TGCGCCAGCAGCCAACTACAGGGCGGTGCAGATACGCAGTATTTT.